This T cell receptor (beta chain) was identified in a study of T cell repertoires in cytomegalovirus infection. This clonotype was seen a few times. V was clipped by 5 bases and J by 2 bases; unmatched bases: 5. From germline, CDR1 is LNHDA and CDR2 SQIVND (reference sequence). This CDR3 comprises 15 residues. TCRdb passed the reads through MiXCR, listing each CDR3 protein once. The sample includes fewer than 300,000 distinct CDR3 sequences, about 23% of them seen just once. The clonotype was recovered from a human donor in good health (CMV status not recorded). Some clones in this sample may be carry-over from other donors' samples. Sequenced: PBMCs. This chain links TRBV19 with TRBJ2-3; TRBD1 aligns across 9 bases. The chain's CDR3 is CASSPRQGDTDTQYF. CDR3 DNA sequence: TGTGCCAGTAGTCCCCGACAGGGGGACACAGATACGCAGTATTTT.